This T cell receptor (beta chain) was observed in a study of response to subunit inactivated influenza vaccine. This clonotype was counted only a few times. TCRdb processed the RT-PCR reads anew with MiXCR; each CDR3 protein has one entry. The profile shows a few hundred thousand distinct CDR3 sequences, roughly 12% of them singletons. This CDR3 has 14 residues. V was cut by 3 bases and J by 0 bases, with 12 bases left in between. Looked up from germline, CDR1 is DFQATT and CDR2 is SNEGSKA (reference sequence). The same sample was also used in a study of T cells expressing NK-cell markers. That report adds: In generating TCR beta cDNA, 5'RACE template switching with UMIs was used.

The sequence was obtained from a man aged 50 to 59 who received an inactivated influenza vaccine. Material: PBMCs from blood, obtained on the day of vaccination. The chain has TRBV20-1 and TRBJ2-7, with no clear D. The CDR3 coding sequence is TGCAGTGCTAGGGACGTCCGCACCTCCTACGAGCAGTACTTC. Translated, it gives CSARDVRTSYEQYF.